This is a list of T cell receptor beta chains from one sample in a study of cytomegalovirus exposure and HLA in healthy donors. Assay: immunoSEQ multiplex PCR; the TCRdb copy retains only in-frame clones and omits some. The sample includes under 200,000 clones, roughly 80% of them seen just once. Sequencing was performed on PBMCs. The origin of the receptors is a woman between 25 and 40 years old in good health and CMV-seronegative. The CDR3 runs from the conserved cysteine through the conserved F or W. D genes are given only for firm matches. Expanded clones are given a class, and other clones once, few, many or no size at all.

cdr3_nt: TGTGCCCCAGGAGGCGACAGGGGTTACTACGAGCAGTACTTC
cdr3_aa: CAPGGDRGYYEQYF
d_call: TRBD1
v_call: TRBV2
j_call: TRBJ2-7
clone_size: -

cdr3_nt: TGTGCCATCAGTGAGTCTGCCGCTACCCCGGCAACCTACAGGGATGAGCAGTTCTTC
cdr3_aa: CAISESAATPATYRDEQFF
d_call: -
v_call: TRBV10-3
j_call: TRBJ2-1
clone_size: -

cdr3_nt: TGCGCCAGCAGCCAAGGGACAGTTAACACCGGGGAGCTGTTTTTT
cdr3_aa: CASSQGTVNTGELFF
d_call: -
v_call: TRBV4-1
j_call: TRBJ2-2
clone_size: -

cdr3_nt: TGTGCCAGTAGTATGCTCAGATTTAGCGGCTACACCTTC
cdr3_aa: CASSMLRFSGYTF
d_call: -
v_call: TRBV19
j_call: TRBJ1-2
clone_size: -

cdr3_nt: TGTGCCAGCAGCTTATGGGGTAGCGGATCCACAGATACGCAGTATTTT
cdr3_aa: CASSLWGSGSTDTQYF
d_call: -
v_call: TRBV7-8
j_call: TRBJ2-3
clone_size: -

cdr3_nt: TGTGCCAGCAGTGAACAGGGGCGAGGACGGAGGAGAGAGACCCAGTACTTC
cdr3_aa: CASSEQGRGRRRETQYF
d_call: -
v_call: TRBV6-1
j_call: TRBJ2-5
clone_size: -

cdr3_nt: TGCGCCAGCAGCCAGGCCGACAGAAACTCCTACGAGCAGTACTTC
cdr3_aa: CASSQADRNSYEQYF
d_call: -
v_call: TRBV4-1
j_call: TRBJ2-7
clone_size: -

cdr3_nt: TGCGCCAGCAGCTTGTGGCAGGGCGGCACAGATACGCAGTATTTT
cdr3_aa: CASSLWQGGTDTQYF
d_call: -
v_call: TRBV5-1
j_call: TRBJ2-3
clone_size: -

cdr3_nt: TGTGCCAGCAGCCGGACTAGCGGGGGACCCGGGGAGCTGTTTTTT
cdr3_aa: CASSRTSGGPGELFF
d_call: TRBD2
v_call: TRBV7-9
j_call: TRBJ2-2
clone_size: -

cdr3_nt: TGTGCCAGCAGCTTGGGCGGGCTAGGTGAAAAACTGTTTTTT
cdr3_aa: CASSLGGLGEKLFF
d_call: -
v_call: TRBV5-5
j_call: TRBJ1-4
clone_size: -

cdr3_nt: TGTGCCAGCAGTTTAGTTTCGGGGGGAAACACCATATATTTT
cdr3_aa: CASSLVSGGNTIYF
d_call: -
v_call: TRBV28
j_call: TRBJ1-3
clone_size: -

cdr3_nt: TGTGCCAGCAGCAAAGTGGCATCCCGCGGATCCTACGAGCAGTACTTC
cdr3_aa: CASSKVASRGSYEQYF
d_call: -
v_call: TRBV21-1
j_call: TRBJ2-7
clone_size: once

cdr3_nt: TGTGCCAGCAGCCCAGGGGTGAACACTGAAGCTTTCTTT
cdr3_aa: CASSPGVNTEAFF
d_call: -
v_call: TRBV2
j_call: TRBJ1-1
clone_size: -

cdr3_nt: TGCGCCAGCAGCCTAGCGGTGGTCAACACAGATACGCAGTATTTT
cdr3_aa: CASSLAVVNTDTQYF
d_call: TRBD2
v_call: TRBV5-1
j_call: TRBJ2-3
clone_size: few

cdr3_nt: TGTGCCTGGAGTGACCCTGGACTAGCGGGGGGGCGCGAGCAGTACTTC
cdr3_aa: CAWSDPGLAGGREQYF
d_call: TRBD2
v_call: TRBV30
j_call: TRBJ2-7
clone_size: -

cdr3_nt: TGTGCCAGCAGCGTCCCTGCCTTGGACAGGGTGGCTAACTATGGCTACACCTTC
cdr3_aa: CASSVPALDRVANYGYTF
d_call: TRBD1
v_call: TRBV9
j_call: TRBJ1-2
clone_size: -

cdr3_nt: TGTGCCAGCAGTCTTCCGGTGACAGTGGTTAGAATTCAGCCCCAGCATTTT
cdr3_aa: CASSLPVTVVRIQPQHF
d_call: -
v_call: TRBV28
j_call: TRBJ1-5
clone_size: -

cdr3_nt: TGTGCCAGCAGTGAGCACGGTTCCTACGAGCAGTACTTC
cdr3_aa: CASSEHGSYEQYF
d_call: -
v_call: TRBV6-1
j_call: TRBJ2-7
clone_size: -

cdr3_nt: TGTGCCAGCAGTGACAGGGTTGATCAGCCCCAGCATTTT
cdr3_aa: CASSDRVDQPQHF
d_call: -
v_call: TRBV6-1
j_call: TRBJ1-5
clone_size: -

cdr3_nt: TGCGCCAGCAGCCAGGTACAGGGGAACGAGCAGTACTTC
cdr3_aa: CASSQVQGNEQYF
d_call: TRBD1
v_call: TRBV4-1
j_call: TRBJ2-7
clone_size: -

cdr3_nt: TGTGCCAGCAGCCTCTCGGGACAGCCTTCCTACGAGCAGTACTTC
cdr3_aa: CASSLSGQPSYEQYF
d_call: TRBD1
v_call: TRBV28
j_call: TRBJ2-7
clone_size: -

cdr3_nt: TGTGCCAGTAGTATCGGCCGGGTACCGAATGAAAAACTGTTTTTT
cdr3_aa: CASSIGRVPNEKLFF
d_call: -
v_call: TRBV19
j_call: TRBJ1-4
clone_size: -

cdr3_nt: TGTGCCAGCTCACCGGGACAAGAGGAGACCCAGTACTTC
cdr3_aa: CASSPGQEETQYF
d_call: -
v_call: TRBV18
j_call: TRBJ2-5
clone_size: -

cdr3_nt: TGTGCCAGCAGAAAGGAACTAGCGAGTACAAGTGAGCAGTTCTTC
cdr3_aa: CASRKELASTSEQFF
d_call: TRBD2
v_call: TRBV6-1
j_call: TRBJ2-1
clone_size: -

cdr3_nt: TGTGCCAGTAGGCACGGGACAGTCTCTGGAAACACCATATATTTT
cdr3_aa: CASRHGTVSGNTIYF
d_call: TRBD1
v_call: TRBV19
j_call: TRBJ1-3
clone_size: once

cdr3_nt: TGTGCCAGCAGCTCCCGCGACAGGACCCTTTGGTATGGCTACACCTTC
cdr3_aa: CASSSRDRTLWYGYTF
d_call: -
v_call: TRBV13
j_call: TRBJ1-2
clone_size: few

cdr3_nt: TGTGCCAGCAGTTCCGCGTCTCAAACAGGGATCTATGGCTACACCTTC
cdr3_aa: CASSSASQTGIYGYTF
d_call: -
v_call: TRBV28
j_call: TRBJ1-2
clone_size: -

cdr3_nt: TGTGCCAGCAGCCAAGATCTTCGTACGGCCGGGACGCAGTATTTT
cdr3_aa: CASSQDLRTAGTQYF
d_call: -
v_call: TRBV14
j_call: TRBJ2-3
clone_size: -

cdr3_nt: TGTGCCAGCAGGGTCGGGGAAAAACTGTTTTTT
cdr3_aa: CASRVGEKLFF
d_call: -
v_call: TRBV2
j_call: TRBJ1-4
clone_size: -

cdr3_nt: TGCGCCAGCAGCCAAGTGTCGGACAATGAGCAGTTCTTC
cdr3_aa: CASSQVSDNEQFF
d_call: -
v_call: TRBV4-1
j_call: TRBJ2-1
clone_size: -

cdr3_nt: TGTGCCGCCACCTGGGCAACCTACAATGAGCAGTTCTTC
cdr3_aa: CAATWATYNEQFF
d_call: -
v_call: TRBV6-1
j_call: TRBJ2-1
clone_size: -

cdr3_nt: TGTGCCAGCAGCGCGGACAGGGGAGACTCTGGAAACACCATATATTTT
cdr3_aa: CASSADRGDSGNTIYF
d_call: TRBD1
v_call: TRBV9
j_call: TRBJ1-3
clone_size: once

cdr3_nt: TGCAGTGCTAGCAGGGGGATTGGAGCTTTCTTT
cdr3_aa: CSASRGIGAFF
d_call: TRBD1
v_call: TRBV20-1
j_call: TRBJ1-1
clone_size: -

cdr3_nt: TGTGCCAGCAGCGTAGGTGGACAGGGAACCGGAAACACCATATATTTT
cdr3_aa: CASSVGGQGTGNTIYF
d_call: TRBD1
v_call: TRBV9
j_call: TRBJ1-3
clone_size: -

cdr3_nt: TGTGCCAGTAGTATCGGAGGGTTTAATCAGCCCCAGCATTTT
cdr3_aa: CASSIGGFNQPQHF
d_call: -
v_call: TRBV19
j_call: TRBJ1-5
clone_size: -

cdr3_nt: TGCGCCAGCAGCTCTACAGGGGGCGCAACCTACGAGCAGTACTTC
cdr3_aa: CASSSTGGATYEQYF
d_call: TRBD1
v_call: TRBV5-1
j_call: TRBJ2-7
clone_size: -

cdr3_nt: TGTGCCAGCAGTTACGTGTTCAGCTCTGGGGCCAACGTCCTGACTTTC
cdr3_aa: CASSYVFSSGANVLTF
d_call: -
v_call: TRBV6-6
j_call: TRBJ2-6
clone_size: -

cdr3_nt: TGTGCCAGCTCGAGAACCGGGGAGCTGTTTTTT
cdr3_aa: CASSRTGELFF
d_call: -
v_call: TRBV6-1
j_call: TRBJ2-2
clone_size: -

cdr3_nt: TGTGCCAGCAGTTCGGGACAGGGCGTCTATGGCTACACCTTC
cdr3_aa: CASSSGQGVYGYTF
d_call: TRBD1
v_call: TRBV27
j_call: TRBJ1-2
clone_size: -

cdr3_nt: TGTGCCTGGAACCAACGGCGGGGGTACGAGCAGTACTTC
cdr3_aa: CAWNQRRGYEQYF
d_call: TRBD2
v_call: TRBV30
j_call: TRBJ2-7
clone_size: -

cdr3_nt: TGTGCCAGCACTGGGGACACATCCTACGAGCAGTACTTC
cdr3_aa: CASTGDTSYEQYF
d_call: -
v_call: TRBV6-6
j_call: TRBJ2-7
clone_size: -

cdr3_nt: TGCGCCAGCAGCTTGAACCTACCCGATAATTCACCCCTCCACTTT
cdr3_aa: CASSLNLPDNSPLHF
d_call: -
v_call: TRBV5-1
j_call: TRBJ1-6
clone_size: -

cdr3_nt: TGTGCCAGCATTCCGGGACAGGGGCTCGAGCCCCAGCATTTT
cdr3_aa: CASIPGQGLEPQHF
d_call: TRBD1
v_call: TRBV2
j_call: TRBJ1-5
clone_size: -

cdr3_nt: TGCGCCAGCAGCCCCGGGGAGGGAACTGAAGCTTTCTTT
cdr3_aa: CASSPGEGTEAFF
d_call: -
v_call: TRBV5-1
j_call: TRBJ1-1
clone_size: few

cdr3_nt: TGTGCCAGCAGCTTGAACACGATATTAGGCTACACCTTC
cdr3_aa: CASSLNTILGYTF
d_call: -
v_call: TRBV5-5
j_call: TRBJ1-2
clone_size: few

cdr3_nt: TGCGCCAGCAGCTTACAGGGACCAGATACGCAGTATTTT
cdr3_aa: CASSLQGPDTQYF
d_call: -
v_call: TRBV5-1
j_call: TRBJ2-3
clone_size: -

cdr3_nt: TGTGCCAGCAGTGACCCTAACTCACCCCTCCACTTT
cdr3_aa: CASSDPNSPLHF
d_call: -
v_call: TRBV2
j_call: TRBJ1-6
clone_size: -

cdr3_nt: TGTGCCAGCAGTTTAGGGGCCGGCCCGAGGGAAAAACTGTTTTTT
cdr3_aa: CASSLGAGPREKLFF
d_call: -
v_call: TRBV27
j_call: TRBJ1-4
clone_size: -

cdr3_nt: TGCGCCAGCAGCTCATCCCTAGACAGGGCTGGAGAGACCCAGTACTTC
cdr3_aa: CASSSSLDRAGETQYF
d_call: TRBD1
v_call: TRBV5-1
j_call: TRBJ2-5
clone_size: -

cdr3_nt: TGTGCCAGCAGTTCGCCGGGGAGCAGAAGGAGCTCCTACGAGCAGTACTTC
cdr3_aa: CASSSPGSRRSSYEQYF
d_call: -
v_call: TRBV28
j_call: TRBJ2-7
clone_size: -